The 15 T cell receptor beta chains given below trace back to one sample, sequenced in a study of blood T cell repertoires in COVID-19. Using immunoSEQ multiplex PCR, the repertoire was profiled, and TCRdb retains in-frame clones only, with some absent. The data show about 160,000 clones, with about 87% seen just once and 3.9% held by the top ten. The source material was peripheral blood. The receptors here all came from a woman aged 55 to 70 who had recovered from COVID-19.

The chain couples TRBV13 to TRBJ2-7; TRBD2 matches at 8 bases. The CDR3 spans 16 residues. Trimming at V came to 5 bases and at J to 2 bases, leaving 11 bases not matched to a gene. The germline V gene has CDR1 PRHDT and CDR2 FYEKMQ (reference sequence). The CDR3 DNA reads as TGTGCCAGCAGCCCCCGGGGGGGGGCGATCCCCTACGAGCAGTACTTC. Amino acids: CASSPRGGAIPYEQYF.

The chain has TRBV30 and TRBJ1-1; unclear D gene. Germline V gene data show CDR1 as GTSNPN and CDR2 as SVGIG (reference sequence). The CDR3 is made up of 11 amino acids. Trimming pared 0 bases from V and 6 bases from J, leaving 5 bases between. The CDR3 nucleotides read TGTGCCTGGAGTGTACTTGCTGAAGCTTTCTTT. This translates into CAWSVLAEAFF.

V gene TRBV21-1 combines with J gene TRBJ1-1. TRBV21-1 is termed a pseudogene. The CDR3 length is 11 residues. The CDR3 sequence: CASPRNSEAFF. In DNA form, the CDR3 reads TGTGCCAGCCCGAGAAATTCTGAAGCTTTCTTT.

This clone turned up a few times. The chain joins TRBV5-1 to TRBJ2-3, with 16 nucleotides matching TRBD2. This CDR3 spans 18 amino acids. The V gene's germline CDR1 is SGHRS and CDR2 YFSETQ. Trimming cost V 0 bases and J 5 bases; bases outside gene matches: 6. In DNA form, the CDR3 reads TGCGCCAGCAGCTTGGCGGGGACTAGCGGGGGGGCGCTAGATACGCAGTATTTT. Translated, it gives CASSLAGTSGGALDTQYF.

This clone has just a few counts. The chain uses TRBV2 and TRBJ2-7; D call uncertain. CDR3 length: 13 amino acids. Germline CDR1 SNHLY, CDR2 FYNNEI. V was pared by 6 bases and J by 2 bases, with 11 bases between. The CDR3 loop reads CASRPTSTYEQYF. In DNA form, the CDR3 reads TGTGCCAGCAGACCCACTTCAACCTACGAGCAGTACTTC.

The gene calls are TRBV5-5 and TRBJ1-1; 8 positions match TRBD1. Germline V lookup: CDR1 SGHKS, CDR2 YYEKEE (reference sequence). Trimming at V came to 2 bases and at J to 4 bases, leaving 7 bases not matched to a gene. CDR3 length: 15 amino acids. The CDR3 nucleotides read TGTGCCAGCAGCTTCCTGACAGGGGCAGGCACTGAAGCTTTCTTT. Its translation is CASSFLTGAGTEAFF.

The chain carries TRBV5-5 and TRBJ2-7; TRBD2 agrees at 8 bases. Germline-derived CDR1 and CDR2 are SGHKS and YYEKEE (reference sequence). J was trimmed by 5 bases and V by 1 base; bases with no gene match: 17. The CDR3 is 18 residues long. The CDR3 protein is CASSLTPQTGLGAHEQYF. The CDR3 region has the DNA TGTGCCAGCAGCTTGACTCCTCAGACGGGACTAGGGGCCCACGAGCAGTACTTC. The whole variable domain, filled in from reference TRBV5-5 and TRBJ2-7, reads DAGVTQSPTHLIKTRGQQVTLRCSPISGHKSVSWYQQVLGQGPQFIFQYYEKEERGRGNFPDRFSARQFPNYSSELNVNALLLGDSALYLCASSLTPQTGLGAHEQYFGPGTRLTVT.

The chain is built from TRBV19 and TRBJ2-7, with D tentatively TRBD2 (6 bases). V dropped 4 bases and J dropped 3 bases, with 13 bases sitting between them. The CDR3 runs 14 residues. Germline CDR1 is LNHDA and CDR2 is SQIVND (reference sequence). The CDR3 DNA follows: TGTGCCAGTAGTACCCCGGGACTGAACTACGAGCAGTACTTC. The encoded protein is CASSTPGLNYEQYF.

The genes are TRBV3-1 (or the pseudogene TRBV3-2) and TRBJ1-2, with D possibly being TRBD1 (6 bases). Germline V gives CDR1 LGHDT, CDR2 YNNKEL (reference sequence). The V and J ends lost 4 bases and 0 bases respectively, with 15 bases between them. The CDR3 has 16 amino acids. CDR3 loop: CASSLGGLPSNYGYTF. The CDR3 DNA sequence: TGTGCCAGCAGCCTCGGGGGGCTTCCTTCTAACTATGGCTACACCTTC.

V gene TRBV19 combines with J gene TRBJ1-4, with D possibly matching TRBD1 (6 bases). With 5 bases removed from V and 10 bases from J, the gap between germline ends came to 17 bases. The germline CDR1 and CDR2 sequences are LNHDA and SQIVND (reference sequence). There are 14 residues in the CDR3. The CDR3, as DNA: TGTGCCAGTAGTGGTCCGGGACAAGGGGGAAAACTGTTTTTT. Protein sequence: CASSGPGQGGKLFF.

The chain is built from TRBV6-5 and TRBJ2-3, with a tentative D call TRBD2 (7 bases). The germline gives CDR1 MNHEY, CDR2 SVGAGI. CDR3 length: 14 amino acids. Trimming cost V 8 bases and J 2 bases, with 14 bases left between them. CDR3 protein: CASFRGGLTDTQYF. For the CDR3, the DNA is TGTGCCAGCTTCCGCGGGGGCCTCACAGATACGCAGTATTTT.

This rearrangement joins TRBV30 to TRBJ1-5; D possibly corresponds to TRBD1 (6 bases). This CDR3 spans 15 amino acids. V lost 2 bases, J lost 0 bases, and 11 bases lay in between. Germline V gene lookup returns CDR1 GTSNPN and CDR2 SVGIG (reference sequence). The CDR3: CAWSTGTFSNQPQHF. DNA of the CDR3: TGTGCCTGGAGTACCGGGACATTTAGCAATCAGCCCCAGCATTTT.

Remarks on this clone: Other DNA sequences in the same sample also yield this CDR3. The V and J genes are TRBV12-3 or TRBV12-4 and TRBJ2-7; perhaps TRBD1 as D (6 bases). Trimming removed 6 bases at V and 4 bases at J, with 10 bases between. The CDR3 spans 12 residues. CDR3 nucleotides: TGTGCCAGCAGCCCACAGGGATACGAGCAGTACTTC. It is translated as CASSPQGYEQYF.

This clone was counted a single time. CDR3 nucleotides: TGTGCTAGTTCACAGGGATTCACCGGGGAGCTGTTTTTT. This gives the protein CASSQGFTGELFF. The chain carries TRBV12-5 and TRBJ2-2, with D perhaps matching TRBD1 (6 bases). The CDR3 covers 13 residues. Germline V gene sequence: CDR1 LGHNT, CDR2 FRNRAP. V was trimmed by 8 bases and J by 4 bases, leaving 11 bases between them.

This CDR3 is CASSKDSKRPAFF. For the CDR3, the DNA is TGCGCCAGCAGCAAGGACTCCAAACGGCCAGCTTTCTTT. This chain links TRBV4-1 with TRBJ1-1; no clear D. Per the germline V gene, CDR1 is MGHRA and CDR2 is YSYEKL. Trimming stripped 5 bases from V and 10 bases from J, with 17 bases between. The CDR3 has 13 amino acids.